A selection of T cell receptor beta chains follows, all from one sample in a study of PD-1 blockade in classical Hodgkin lymphoma. Libraries were prepared by immunoSEQ multiplex PCR; TCRdb keeps only in-frame clonotypes and omits some of them. The profile shows about 93,000 clones, around 78% of them singletons. The starting material was peripheral blood mononuclear cells (PBMCs), obtained before the fourth cycle of nivolumab. These receptors were collected from a human donor with classical Hodgkin lymphoma. The CDR3 runs from the conserved cysteine through the conserved F or W. A D gene is named only where the DNA matches it firmly. Clone size appears in some rows only: once, few, many, or a class for an expanded clone.

DNA	CDR3	D	V	size	J
TGCGCCAGCAGCCAGGGACAGGCAGCGGACTATGGCTACACCTTC	CASSQGQAADYGYTF	TRBD1	TRBV4-3	NA	TRBJ1-2
TGTGCCAGCAGAAACGGGGGACAGGGCTCCTACGAGCAGTACTTC	CASRNGGQGSYEQYF	TRBD1	TRBV6-5	once	TRBJ2-7
TGTGCCAGCTCACCACCTAGCGGGGCCCAAGAGACCCAGTACTTC	CASSPPSGAQETQYF	TRBD2	TRBV18	many	TRBJ2-5
TGTGCCAGCCGCCCCCCCGATCAGCCCCAGCATTTT	CASRPPDQPQHF	NA	TRBV28	NA	TRBJ1-5
TGCAGCGTTGAGCTTGCGGGAGGCCCCACAGATACGCAGTATTTT	CSVELAGGPTDTQYF	TRBD2	TRBV29-1	NA	TRBJ2-3
TGTGCCAGCAGTCCCCGAATTACGTTTGCTGTGAGTAATGAGCAGTTCTTC	CASSPRITFAVSNEQFF	NA	TRBV27	NA	TRBJ2-1
TGTGCCAGCAGTTTTGAGGGGAGCAATCAGCCCCAGCATTTT	CASSFEGSNQPQHF	NA	TRBV28	few	TRBJ1-5
TGTGCCAGCAGCGAACAGGGATATCAGCCCCAGCATTTT	CASSEQGYQPQHF	NA	TRBV7-8	NA	TRBJ1-5
TGTGCCAGCAGCATGGAAAAGAGCGGACAGGGTCTCACAGATACGCAGTATTTT	CASSMEKSGQGLTDTQYF	NA	TRBV21-1	NA	TRBJ2-3
TGTGCCAGCAGGATTCGGACAGGAACTAATGAAAAACTGTTTTTT	CASRIRTGTNEKLFF	TRBD1	TRBV6-1	NA	TRBJ1-4
TGTGCCAGCAGCGTAGCTGTGGGATTCGGAAACACCATATATTTT	CASSVAVGFGNTIYF	NA	TRBV9	NA	TRBJ1-3
TGTGCCGGGGGACAGGGTACAGATACGCAGTATTTT	CAGGQGTDTQYF	TRBD1	TRBV2	few	TRBJ2-3
TGTGCCAGCAGCTTATTTGGACAGGGGGACCTTCCCTACGAGCAGTACTTC	CASSLFGQGDLPYEQYF	TRBD1	TRBV7-6	NA	TRBJ2-7